This T cell receptor (beta chain) came from a study of T-cell memory formation after mild COVID-19. Study conclusions and caveats: Largely, contracting CD4+ clones fell within CM and EM, and contracting CD8+ clones within EMRA. CD4/CD8 balance characterized clones contracting day 15 to 85, and CD4+ skew characterized later expanders.

Via MiXCR, TCRdb re-called the 5' RACE reads, giving one row per CDR3 protein. The data show 500,000 to 600,000 distinct CDR3 sequences, roughly 17% seen once. In the case of this clonotype: Its antigen remains unknown.

This CDR3 comprises 16 residues. V trimming: 3 bases; J trimming: 1 base; junction bases outside the gene matches: 8. Looked up from germline, CDR1 is SGDLS and CDR2 is YYNGEE. V and J are TRBV9 and TRBJ2-5, with 8 bases lining up with TRBD1. The TCR sequence derives from an adult woman who had mild COVID-19 (a few samples of this study predate the infection). Cell type and time point are not known. Sequenced material: PBMCs or a T cell subset sorted from them (not recorded which). The CDR3: CASSAGDRSLQETQYF. In DNA form, the CDR3 reads TGTGCCAGCAGCGCAGGGGACAGGAGCCTCCAAGAGACCCAGTACTTC.